The TCR beta chain under discussion was sequenced for a study of T cell repertoires in cytomegalovirus infection (dated 2019 in TCRdb). Broadly, across the study: Recently identified HLA-C-restricted CMV epitopes, whose presentation resists viral immunomodulation, were targeted by peptide stimulations together with well-studied HLA-B-restricted epitopes. Because public TCR beta signatures pointed to carriage of CMV infection together with the matching HLA type, the HLA type of each donor mattered for the analysis. Broad study findings and their caveats: In both this cohort and an independent cohort of some 370 donors, the cumulative frequency of public TCR beta family members distinguished carriers of CMV infection plus the relevant HLA type. The ex vivo response was dominated by HLA-C-restricted CMV-specific TCR beta clonotypes, which also provided the single most frequent clonotype in two of eight donors.

Relative to germline, V is missing 5 bases and J is missing 5 bases, with 8 bases of the junction outside any gene match. Looking up the germline V gene yields CDR1 MNHNS and CDR2 SASEGT. Counted from cysteine to phenylalanine, this CDR3 has 15 amino acids. CDR3 DNA is the only sequence kept; it has 45 bases, read in frame from the first base. According to the study, the label for this sample's treatment or condition signals: in vitro stimulation with specific CMV peptide epitopes to enrich CMV-specific T cells. The instrument was an Illumina HiSeq 1500. TCRdb applied fastp at Q25 and MiXCR to the public reads, then kept only in-frame beta chains. A single entry per CDR3 protein holds the most common genes and DNA from its merged rows. In all, the sample holds around 310,000 distinct CDR3 sequences, and just under 30% of those were seen once. The ten biggest clones cover 20% of the sample. About this clonotype: Its antigen specificity is not known. No per-base quality is available; no much larger clone lies one base away.

Source: cultured PBMCs, taken from culture after CMV antigen stimulation. This clonotype was sampled from a human donor in good health (CMV status not recorded). Some clones in this sample may be carry-over from other donors' samples. The rearranged segments are TRBV6-1 and TRBJ2-7, with TRBD2 identical over 11 junction bases. The sequenced DNA: TGTGCCAGCAGTCCGACTAGCGGGATTAATAACGAGCAGTACTTC. Its product reads: CASSPTSGINNEQYF.